The 10 T cell receptor beta chains presented below share a single source sample, sequenced in a study of CD8+CD57+ T cells in acquired aplastic anemia. Genomic DNA, the template, was used for profiling of the TCR beta VDJ and CDR3. TCRdb analysed the reads with MiXCR anew, one entry per CDR3 protein. The table shows around 190,000 distinct CDR3 sequences, with over 60% occurring only once. Sequencing was done on a sample of sorted CD4+, CD8+, or CD8+CD57+ T cells (not recorded which) from PBMCs. The source is a human donor in good health.

CDR3 nucleotide sequence: TGCGCCAGCAGCTCATCGACTAGCGGGAGAAGGAATGAGCAGTTCTTC. Residues: CASSSSTSGRRNEQFF. This chain connects TRBV5-1 to TRBJ2-1; 12 bases are a match to TRBD2. The V segment lost 3 bases and the J segment 7 bases; nucleotides outside the gene matches: 8. Germline-derived CDR1 and CDR2 are SGHRS and YFSETQ. The length of the CDR3 is 16 residues.

The CDR3, as DNA: TGTGCCAGCAGCTTGAACCAGGGTCGATCACCCCTCCACTTT. It encodes CASSLNQGRSPLHF. This sequence joins TRBV5-6 and TRBJ1-6; maybe TRBD1 (5 bases). The CDR3 length is 14 residues. The germline V gene encodes CDR1 SGHDT and CDR2 YYEEEE. The V and J ends lost 1 base and 10 bases respectively, with 12 bases between them.

Points on this clonotype: A read error may account for a junction end that differs from germline. The CDR3 here is CASSASDVGYTF. CDR3 nucleotides: TGTGCTAGCAGCGCATCCGATGTTGGCTACACCTTC. The chain links TRBV7-9 to TRBJ1-2; D is undetermined. The CDR3 has 12 amino acids. Germline V gene sequence: CDR1 SEHNR, CDR2 FQNEAQ (reference sequence).

This chain joins TRBV5-4 and TRBJ2-3; D ambiguous. The CDR3 runs 10 residues. V was pared by 0 bases and J by 11 bases, with 4 bases between. Germline loops: CDR1 SGHNT, CDR2 YYREEE (reference sequence). The CDR3 loop reads CASSLGRQYF. Here the CDR3 DNA reads TGTGCCAGCAGCTTGGGAAGGCAGTATTTT.

CDR3: CAISAREGFEEQYF. The CDR3 DNA sequence: TGTGCCATCAGTGCGCGGGAGGGCTTCGAAGAGCAGTACTTC. V is TRBV10-3 and J is TRBJ2-7; 9 nucleotides agree with TRBD2. The V segment lost 4 bases and the J segment 7 bases; nucleotides outside the gene matches: 8. Germline CDR1 and CDR2: ENHRY and SYGVKD. The CDR3 is 14 amino acids.

The rearrangement joins TRBV20-1 to TRBJ2-2; 9 nucleotides match TRBD2. The junction had 8 bases not matched to a gene; V was cut back by 6 bases and J by 9 bases. Germline loops: CDR1 DFQATT, CDR2 SNEGSKA (reference sequence). The CDR3 runs 13 residues. The CDR3 region is CSAPGTSSRELFF. CDR3 DNA sequence: TGCAGTGCCCCCGGGACTAGCTCCCGGGAGCTGTTTTTT.

The V gene is TRBV24-1, the J gene TRBJ2-2; maybe TRBD1 (5 bases). The CDR3 runs to 16 residues. Germline-derived CDR1 and CDR2 are KGHDR and SFDVKD. V gave up 1 base and J gave up 0 bases, with 8 bases separating them. CDR3 in amino acids: CATSDFGHSNTGELFF. The DNA of the CDR3 is TGTGCCACCAGTGATTTCGGACATTCGAACACCGGGGAGCTGTTTTTT.

This clonotype was counted only a few times. The chain has TRBV10-3 and TRBJ2-7, with 8 bases matching TRBD2. Trimming at V came to 2 bases and at J to 2 bases, leaving 5 bases not matched to a gene. Germline loops: CDR1 ENHRY, CDR2 SYGVKD. The CDR3 has 15 residues. CDR3 nucleotide sequence: TGTGCCATCAGTGAGCCGTCAGCGGGGGCCTACGAGCAGTACTTC. This encodes CAISEPSAGAYEQYF.

This clonotype was seen repeatedly, ten times or more. The chain joins TRBV7-9 to TRBJ2-2; TRBD1 aligns across 7 bases. Trimming removed 5 bases from V and 5 bases from J; junction bases left unmatched: 8. Germline CDR1 reads SEHNR; CDR2 reads FQNEAQ (reference sequence). The CDR3 runs 15 residues. The CDR3 region is CASSPSGGYTGELFF. The CDR3 region has the DNA TGTGCCAGCAGCCCGTCAGGGGGTTATACCGGGGAGCTGTTTTTT.

The V call is TRBV2, the J call TRBJ1-1; D not resolved. The V end was cut by 4 bases, the J end by 6 bases, with 9 bases between. The length of the CDR3 is 12 residues. Germline V gene lookup returns CDR1 SNHLY and CDR2 FYNNEI. Written as DNA, the CDR3 is TGTGCCAGCAGTGGTGACAACCCTGAAGCTTTCTTT. Protein sequence: CASSGDNPEAFF.